This TCR beta chain derives from a study of blood T cell repertoires in COVID-19. About the study: PBMCs, B-cell-depleted T cells, or T cells provided the cDNA or gDNA that made up the material.

From germline, CDR1 is SQVTM and CDR2 ANQGSEA. The CDR3 has 15 residues. V was shortened by 8 bases and J by 0 bases, with 18 bases between the two germline ends. Per the study methods: Reference gene primer amplification in the assay estimated nucleated cell counts. Produced via immunoSEQ multiplex PCR; TCRdb's table is partial and in-frame only. Clone size and V and J calls were adopted from that table, with D and trimming inferred from the DNA. The data contain over 250,000 clones, 75% to 90% of them singletons. Seattle's enrolled individuals joined amid active infection and were then monitored longitudinally.

The specimen sequenced was peripheral blood. The sequence was collected from a woman in her 70s with COVID-19, enrolled during active disease. V is TRBV29-1 and J is TRBJ2-3; a weak D match, TRBD1 (6 bases). Here the CDR3 reads CSLRTVKTSTDTQYF. The CDR3 nucleotides are TGCAGCTTAAGGACAGTGAAAACTAGCACAGATACGCAGTATTTT.